This T cell receptor beta chain was observed in a study of blood T cells in healthy people across ages (dated by TCRdb to between 2014 and 2016). About the study as a whole: In model experiments, template switching captured roughly one uniquely barcoded TCR beta cDNA molecule for every two T cells. To track age-related changes in TCR beta repertoire diversity, the study relied on deep sequencing normalized with unique cDNA molecular identifiers. Donors were grouped into four age groups: young (average roughly 17 years), middle-aged (around 39), aged (approximately 67) and long-lived (82). To avoid experimental bias, donors of different ages were spread randomly across the sequencing lanes. Using the same blood draw, the study looked at two additional independent replicas of 1 million unique cDNA reads for two donors, one aged 18 to 30 and the other aged 80 or older. What the research found in general, with its limitations: Donor CMV infection status was unknown, potentially confounding age-related changes in expanded clonotypes. As age increased, observed TCR beta diversity per million T cells dropped in a roughly linear way, and a significant reduction was already evident by age about 40. A strong correlation was found between observed TCR beta diversity and the percentage of naive T cells measured by flow cytometry. Conclusive comparison of naive and antigen-experienced compartments was prevented by the profiling of bulk unsorted PBMCs. Compared with the aged group, the long-lived group had more naive CD4+ T cells, fewer expanded clones and increased TCR diversity, suggesting age selection. Total diversity estimates from one million sequenced T cells were considered lower bounds and underestimates.

The junction shows trimming of 7 bases on V and 0 bases on J, plus 15 bases between the germline ends. CDR1 is given as SEHNR and CDR2 as FQNEAQ, both from the germline V gene (reference sequence). From cysteine to phenylalanine, the CDR3 is 15 amino acids long. The DNA shown is the 45-base CDR3, in frame from base 1. Library preparation was by 5' RACE. The sample was run on an Illumina HiSeq 2500. A second PCR of roughly 7 to 11 cycles was run with a J-beta primer mix and a sample-barcoded 5' primer. Each TCR beta cDNA molecule received a unique molecular identifier from a template-switch 5' adaptor carrying 12 random nucleotides. At least 2.5 million CDR3-containing paired-end reads were obtained from each sample. The Mint cDNA synthesis kit, primed by a TRBC-specific oligonucleotide, was used to synthesize first-strand cDNA from all RNA. Following uracil-DNA glycosylase treatment, all cDNA underwent a first 18-cycle PCR with the universal primers M1SS and BC2_uni_R. The paper's processing steps were these. Normalization of each sample was performed by random selection of 1 million high-quality reads, each carrying a distinct molecular identifier. Instead of being binned into consensus sequences, reads with shared molecular identifiers were discarded. CDR3 identification, clonotype clustering and error correction used MiTCR with a Q25 quality threshold and the strictest error-elimination algorithm. A nonparametric unseen species model with Euler transformation was used to estimate lower-bound total TCR beta diversity. TCRdb took the public reads, trimmed them with fastp at Q25, ran MiXCR for clone calling and kept in-frame beta chains. Entries are consolidated by CDR3 protein sequence, retaining the most common genes and DNA. What appears here as the V and J calls and clone size reflects TCRdb's work, not the paper's. The sample profile shows hundreds of thousands of distinct CDR3 sequences; 25% to 35% of them were found once. Roughly 17% of the sample goes to the ten largest clones.

This clonotype was detected many times. There is no known antigen for this receptor. Base-call qualities are not available, and no considerably larger clone is one nucleotide away. The 39 donors, aged about 6 to 100 years, were systemically healthy Caucasian individuals from Russia. Each donor gave ten milliliters of peripheral blood, collected into EDTA-treated Vacutainer tubes. PBMCs were isolated by Ficoll-Paque density-gradient centrifugation, with at least 6 million obtained per sample. Trizol reagent was used to extract total RNA from the PBMCs, yielding at least 6 micrograms per sample. For every donor, flow cytometry on a PBMC aliquot measured the percentage of naive CD45RAhigh/CD27high T cells.

Sequencing was carried out using blood. This sequence was found in a woman at least 80 years old in good health. The rearranged chain carries TRBV7-9 and TRBJ1-2; TRBD1 is a possible D gene, resting on 6 matching bases. The nucleotide sequence is given as TGTGCCAGCATTACCGGGACAAACGCTAACTATGGCTACACCTTC. The encoded protein is CASITGTNANYGYTF.